This T cell receptor (beta chain) comes out of a study of T-cell memory formation after mild COVID-19. General observations from the study: Shrinking CD4+ clones resided mostly in CM and EM, and CD8+ ones in EMRA. Clones shrinking from day 15 to 85 showed even CD4/CD8 mixes; later expanders tilted CD4+.

V trimming: 8 bases; J trimming: 2 bases; junction bases outside the gene matches: 19. In germline, CDR1 is MGHDK, CDR2 SYGVNS. The CDR3 is made up of 18 amino acids. The authors produced TCR alpha and TCR beta cDNA libraries with sample barcodes and UMIs by 5'RACE using constant-segment primers. TCRdb re-called the 5' RACE reads through MiXCR, storing one row per CDR3 protein. The sample consists of some 150,000 distinct CDR3 sequences, over 6% of them appearing once. There are a few counts of this clonotype. Its antigen is still unknown. The chain has TRBV25-1 and TRBJ2-7; 9 bases are a match to TRBD1. The TCR sequence derives from an adult woman who had mild COVID-19 (a few samples of this study predate the infection). Cell type and time point are not known. Source material: PBMCs or a T cell subset sorted from them (not recorded which). CDR3 in amino acids: CASQSAFGARTGAYEQYF. The CDR3 DNA reads as TGTGCCAGCCAATCCGCGTTCGGCGCTAGGACAGGGGCCTACGAGCAGTACTTC.